The 26 T cell receptor beta chains given below trace back to one sample, sequenced in a study of shared clonotypes between healthy human individuals. Sequenced by immunoSEQ multiplex PCR; TCRdb stores in-frame clones only, minus some. The table has about 680,000 clones, around 90% seen once; the top ten hold roughly 24%. CD45RO negativity and positive selection for CCR7 defined naive CD8 cells, a population that excluded terminally differentiated effector memory CD45RA+ cells. Sequencing was performed on naive CD8+ T cells sorted from blood. The receptors originated from a man aged 30 to 39 in good health.

The gene calls are TRBV10-2 and TRBJ2-7; TRBD1 agrees at 7 bases. CDR1 WSHSY and CDR2 SAAADI come from the germline V gene. The junction had 6 bases not matched to a gene; V was cut back by 10 bases and J by 6 bases. The CDR3 totals 11 residues. CDR3 loop: CATTTGIEQYF. The DNA of the CDR3 is TGCGCCACTACGACAGGGATCGAGCAGTACTTC.

V usage is TRBV5-1 and J usage is TRBJ2-1; the D gene could be TRBD1 or TRBD2 (6 bases each). CDR1 and CDR2 from the germline V gene are SGHRS and YFSETQ. Trimming pared 4 bases from V and 8 bases from J, leaving 19 bases between. The CDR3 length is 15 residues. The chain's CDR3 is CASSPESGGLDEQFF. The CDR3 DNA reads as TGCGCCAGCAGCCCTGAAAGTGGGGGGCTCGATGAGCAGTTCTTC.

CDR3 region: CASTPWATNEKLFF. DNA for the CDR3: TGTGCCAGCACCCCTTGGGCAACTAATGAAAAACTGTTTTTT. The V gene is TRBV7-9, the J gene TRBJ1-4; D unresolved. V was trimmed by 7 bases and J by 0 bases, leaving 9 bases between them. The CDR3 is 14 amino acids. CDR1 and CDR2 from the germline V gene are SEHNR and FQNEAQ (reference sequence).

The chain recombines TRBV11-3 with TRBJ1-3; D remains ambiguous. Germline CDR1 is SGHNT and CDR2 is YENEEA. The V and J ends lost 5 bases and 0 bases respectively, with 14 bases between them. The CDR3 contains 16 residues. The chain's CDR3 is CASSANFRSSGNTIYF. DNA for the CDR3: TGTGCCAGCAGCGCAAATTTCAGAAGCTCTGGAAACACCATATATTTT. Full variable domain (rest looked up from reference TRBV11-3 and TRBJ1-3): EAGVVQSPRYKIIEKKQPVAFWCNPISGHNTLYWYLQNLGQGPELLIRYENEEAVDDSQLPKDRFSAERLKGVDSTLKIQPAELGDSAVYLCASSANFRSSGNTIYFGEGSWLTVV.

The J gene is TRBJ2-7, the V gene TRBV27; D remains unclear. The ends were cut back, 5 bases at V and 4 bases at J, with 12 bases in the middle. CDR1 is MNHEY and CDR2 is SMNVEV in the germline V gene (reference sequence). The CDR3 loop spans 13 amino acids. The CDR3, as DNA: TGTGCCAGCAGTCCACGAACTGGGTACGAGCAGTACTTC. Translating it yields CASSPRTGYEQYF.

This clone was seen only a few times. This specimen includes other DNA sequences encoding the same CDR3. V is TRBV7-9 and J is TRBJ2-7; the match to TRBD1 covers 7 bases. CDR3 size: 14 residues. Trimming took 0 bases from V and 1 from J; bases not matched to a gene: 0. Germline CDR1 is SEHNR and CDR2 is FQNEAQ (reference sequence). CDR3 sequence (DNA): TGTGCCAGCAGCTTAGCGGGACAGTCCTACGAGCAGTACTTC. Amino acids: CASSLAGQSYEQYF.

The V call is TRBV7-9, the J call TRBJ2-3; D gene unclear. There are 11 residues in the CDR3. Germline lookup yields CDR1 SEHNR and CDR2 FQNEAQ (reference sequence). V shed 5 bases and J shed 2 bases, with 2 bases lying between them. CDR3 coding DNA: TGTGCCAGCAGCACCACAGATACGCAGTATTTT. Amino acids: CASSTTDTQYF. The complete variable domain, with remaining parts taken from reference TRBV7-9 and TRBJ2-3, reads DTGVSQNPRHKITKRGQNVTFRCDPISEHNRLYWYRQTLGQGPEFLTYFQNEAQLEKSRLLSDRFSAERPKGSFSTLEIQRTEQGDSAMYLCASSTTDTQYFGPGTRLTVL.

The gene calls are TRBV27 and TRBJ2-1; D remains unclear. Germline values: CDR1 MNHEY, CDR2 SMNVEV (reference sequence). V was trimmed by 7 bases and J by 4 bases, leaving 20 bases between them. There are 16 residues in the CDR3. The CDR3 protein is CASNLRAGVLYNEQFF. The CDR3 coding sequence is TGTGCCAGCAACCTCCGAGCAGGCGTCCTTTACAATGAGCAGTTCTTC.

J is TRBJ2-1 and V is TRBV11-2; 10 bases match TRBD1. The V and J ends lost 8 bases and 7 bases, in that order; junction bases with no gene match: 8. CDR1 SGHAT and CDR2 FQNNGV come from the germline V gene. This CDR3 has 14 amino acids. The CDR3 reads CASSDRGRWNEQFF. The CDR3 DNA sequence: TGTGCCAGCTCCGACAGGGGGCGGTGGAATGAGCAGTTCTTC. Full variable domain (outside the CDR3, taken from reference TRBV11-2 and TRBJ2-1): EAGVAQSPRYKIIEKRQSVAFWCNPISGHATLYWYQQILGQGPKLLIQFQNNGVVDDSQLPKDRFSAERLKGVDSTLKIQPAKLEDSAVYLCASSDRGRWNEQFFGPGTRLTVL.

This clone appeared a single time. The CDR3 DNA sequence: TGTGCCAGCAGTGAATGGGTCTCGGCTCAAGATACGCAGTATTTT. Translation: CASSEWVSAQDTQYF. This chain links TRBV25-1 with TRBJ2-3; D is uncertain. CDR1 is MGHDK, CDR2 SYGVNS, per germline. This CDR3 spans 15 amino acids. V was shortened by 1 base and J by 5 bases, with 13 bases between the two germline ends.

This clone was counted a few times. V usage is TRBV13 and J usage is TRBJ2-7, with D possibly TRBD1 on 5 matching bases. CDR1 and CDR2 (germline): PRHDT, FYEKMQ (reference sequence). This CDR3 region has 12 residues. Between the trimmed V and J ends, which lost 2 bases and 5 bases, there was a span of 7 bases. The CDR3 reads CASSLRGNEQYF. In DNA, the CDR3 is TGTGCCAGCAGCTTAAGGGGCAACGAGCAGTACTTC.

A remark on this clone: A read error may produce the germline difference seen at one junction end. The rearrangement links TRBV11-2 to TRBJ2-1; D is tentatively TRBD1 or TRBD2 (5 bases each). This CDR3 is built from 15 residues. Germline lookup yields CDR1 SGHAT and CDR2 FQNNGV. CDR3 sequence (DNA): TGTGCCAGCAGCCTAGACCTCGGGGCATACAATGAGCAGTTCTTC. Protein product: CASSLDLGAYNEQFF. Complete variable domain (other parts from reference TRBV11-2 and TRBJ2-1): EAGVAQSPRYKIIEKRQSVAFWCNPISGHATLYWYQQILGQGPKLLIQFQNNGVVDDSQLPKDRFSAERLKGVDSTLKIQPAKLEDSAVYLCASSLDLGAYNEQFFGPGTRLTVL.

This clone came up once. In DNA form, the CDR3 reads TGTGCCAGCGGGACGGGGGAAGCTTTCTTT. Amino acids: CASGTGEAFF. The chain uses TRBV7-9 and TRBJ1-1; possibly TRBD1 for D (5 bases). The germline V gene has CDR1 SEHNR and CDR2 FQNEAQ (reference sequence). V was trimmed by 8 bases and J by 8 bases, leaving 9 bases between them. CDR3 size: 10 residues.

The chain joins TRBV27 to TRBJ2-7, with 9 bases identical to TRBD2. The CDR3 contains 14 residues. Trimming took 10 bases from V and 4 from J; bases not matched to a gene: 11. Germline V CDR1 and CDR2: MNHEY, SMNVEV (reference sequence). The CDR3 loop is CAIRLGSGSYEQYF. The CDR3 bases are TGTGCCATCCGCTTGGGTAGCGGGAGTTACGAGCAGTACTTC.

V gene TRBV27 combines with J gene TRBJ2-1; D is unclear. From germline, CDR1 is MNHEY and CDR2 SMNVEV (reference sequence). This CDR3 has 11 amino acids. Between the trimmed V and J ends, which lost 6 bases and 9 bases, there was a span of 9 bases. This CDR3 reads CASSQTSEQFF. The CDR3 DNA sequence: TGTGCCAGCAGCCAAACCAGTGAGCAGTTCTTC.

The chain couples TRBV9 to TRBJ2-3; D not certain. The V end was cut by 0 bases, the J end by 2 bases, with 7 bases between. The length of the CDR3 is 14 residues. Germline V gene sequence: CDR1 SGDLS, CDR2 YYNGEE. DNA of the CDR3: TGTGCCAGCAGCGTAGTGGGTGCCACAGATACGCAGTATTTT. This translates into CASSVVGATDTQYF.

The V call is TRBV27, the J call TRBJ2-1; 7 bases agree with TRBD2. V lost 7 bases and J lost 2; bases outside the gene matches: 8. The CDR3 totals 15 residues. CDR1 and CDR2 from the germline V gene are MNHEY and SMNVEV (reference sequence). In DNA, the CDR3 is TGTGCCAGCAAAATTACCGGGGGGACCTACAATGAGCAGTTCTTC. Amino acid sequence: CASKITGGTYNEQFF.

The genes are TRBV7-9 and TRBJ2-5; possible D gene TRBD2, 5 bases. There are 16 residues in the CDR3. The germline gives CDR1 SEHNR, CDR2 FQNEAQ (reference sequence). The ends were cut back, 5 bases at V and 4 bases at J, with 20 bases in the middle. The chain's CDR3 is CASSQILSGNRETQYF. In DNA, the CDR3 is TGTGCCAGCAGCCAAATCCTAAGCGGCAATCGAGAGACCCAGTACTTC. The entire variable domain, with the rest obtained from reference TRBV7-9 and TRBJ2-5, is as follows: DTGVSQNPRHKITKRGQNVTFRCDPISEHNRLYWYRQTLGQGPEFLTYFQNEAQLEKSRLLSDRFSAERPKGSFSTLEIQRTEQGDSAMYLCASSQILSGNRETQYFGPGTRLLVL.

The chain has TRBV27 and TRBJ1-2; 8 nucleotides match TRBD1. Germline V gives CDR1 MNHEY, CDR2 SMNVEV (reference sequence). J was trimmed by 8 bases and V by 3 bases; bases with no gene match: 8. This CDR3 spans 14 amino acids. The CDR3 loop reads CASSFAPGGRGYTF. The CDR3 nucleotides are TGTGCCAGCAGTTTTGCCCCAGGGGGCAGAGGCTACACCTTC.

The chain joins TRBV18 to TRBJ2-5; D unclear. Deletions cut 0 bases from V and 1 base from J, with 6 bases between. The CDR3 has 14 residues. Per germline, CDR1 KGHSH and CDR2 LQKENI. The CDR3 coding sequence is TGTGCCAGCTCACCACCTTCCCTCCAAGAGACCCAGTACTTC. This codes for CASSPPSLQETQYF.

The V call is TRBV27, the J call TRBJ2-5; 7 bases are shared with TRBD1. The CDR3 totals 15 residues. With V trimmed by 5 bases and J by 7 bases, 13 bases remained unmatched. Germline values: CDR1 MNHEY, CDR2 SMNVEV (reference sequence). The CDR3: CASSPRTGPHRTQYF. The CDR3 DNA sequence: TGTGCCAGCAGTCCTAGGACAGGTCCGCACCGGACCCAGTACTTC.

There are a few counts of this clone. The rearrangement joins TRBV6-4 to TRBJ1-2; no definite D call. Germline lookup yields CDR1 MRHNA and CDR2 SNTAGT. The ends were cut back, 5 bases at V and 4 bases at J, with 14 bases in the middle. This CDR3 comprises 14 residues. CDR3 residues: CASSCMEVVYGYTF. DNA of the CDR3: TGTGCCAGCAGTTGCATGGAGGTCGTCTATGGCTACACCTTC.

This sequence joins TRBV5-4 and TRBJ2-1; D may correspond to TRBD1 or TRBD2 (5 bases each). Trimming pared 5 bases from V and 8 bases from J, leaving 17 bases between. The CDR3 loop spans 14 amino acids. Per germline, CDR1 SGHNT and CDR2 YYREEE (reference sequence). CDR3 protein: CASRPGTKFHEQFF. In nucleotides, the CDR3 is TGTGCCAGCAGACCCGGGACGAAGTTCCATGAGCAGTTCTTC.

This sequence joins TRBV27 and TRBJ2-1; tentative D call: TRBD1 (5 bases). The CDR3 has 13 amino acids. The germline V gene encodes CDR1 MNHEY and CDR2 SMNVEV (reference sequence). V was trimmed by 5 bases and J by 8 bases, leaving 13 bases between them. The CDR3 DNA sequence: TGTGCCAGCAGTCCTCTGGCAGGGCATGAGCAGTTCTTC. This encodes CASSPLAGHEQFF.

This clone has a single count. The V gene is TRBV11-2, the J gene TRBJ2-1; the match to TRBD2 covers 10 bases. The CDR3 is 17 amino acids. CDR1 SGHAT and CDR2 FQNNGV come from the germline V gene. V shed 4 bases, J shed 0 bases, and the junction held 6 bases outside the gene matches. DNA for the CDR3: TGTGCCAGCAGCTCGATCAAGCGGGAGGGCTCCTACAATGAGCAGTTCTTC. Its protein is CASSSIKREGSYNEQFF.

This chain uses TRBV4-1 with TRBJ2-1, with TRBD1 matching over 9 bases. Looked up from germline, CDR1 is MGHRA and CDR2 is YSYEKL. V shed 6 bases, J shed 2 bases, and the junction held 5 bases outside the gene matches. The CDR3 has 15 residues. CDR3 in DNA: TGCGCCAGCAGTCCCGGGACAGGGACCTACAATGAGCAGTTCTTC. It specifies CASSPGTGTYNEQFF.